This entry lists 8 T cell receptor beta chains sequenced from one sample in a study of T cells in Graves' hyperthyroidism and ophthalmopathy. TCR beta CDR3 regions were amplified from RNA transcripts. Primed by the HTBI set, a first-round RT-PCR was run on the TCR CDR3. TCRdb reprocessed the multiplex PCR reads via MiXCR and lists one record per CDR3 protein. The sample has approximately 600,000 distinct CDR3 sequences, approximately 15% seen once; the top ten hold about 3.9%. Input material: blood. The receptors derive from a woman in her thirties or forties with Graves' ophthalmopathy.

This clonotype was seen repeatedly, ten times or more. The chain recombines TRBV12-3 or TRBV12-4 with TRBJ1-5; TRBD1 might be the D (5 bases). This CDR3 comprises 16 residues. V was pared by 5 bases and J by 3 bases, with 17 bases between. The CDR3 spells CASSLWGEGANQPQHF. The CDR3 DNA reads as TGTGCCAGCAGTCTTTGGGGAGAAGGGGCCAATCAGCCCCAGCATTTT.

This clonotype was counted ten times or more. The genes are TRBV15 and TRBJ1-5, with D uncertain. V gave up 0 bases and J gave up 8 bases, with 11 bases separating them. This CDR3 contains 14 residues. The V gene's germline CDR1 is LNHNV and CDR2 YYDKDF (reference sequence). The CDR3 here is CATSRDLADEPQHF. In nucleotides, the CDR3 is TGTGCCACCAGCAGAGATCTGGCGGATGAGCCCCAGCATTTT. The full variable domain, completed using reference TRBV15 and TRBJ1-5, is DAMVIQNPRYQVTQFGKPVTLSCSQTLNHNVMYWYQQKSSQAPKLLFHYYDKDFNNEADTPDNFQSRRPNTSFCFLDIRSPGLGDTAMYLCATSRDLADEPQHFGDGTRLSIL.

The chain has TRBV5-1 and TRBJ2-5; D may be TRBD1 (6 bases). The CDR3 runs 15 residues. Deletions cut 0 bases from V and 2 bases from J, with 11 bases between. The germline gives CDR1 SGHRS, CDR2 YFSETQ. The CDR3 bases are TGCGCCAGCAGCTTGGGACACGGGACACAAGAGACCCAGTACTTC. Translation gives CASSLGHGTQETQYF.

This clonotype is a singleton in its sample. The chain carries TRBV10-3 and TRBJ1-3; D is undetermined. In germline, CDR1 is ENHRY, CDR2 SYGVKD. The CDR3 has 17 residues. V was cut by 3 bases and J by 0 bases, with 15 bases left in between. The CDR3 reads CAISDSGISSSGNTIYF. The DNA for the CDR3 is TGTGCCATCAGTGACTCGGGGATATCCAGCTCTGGAAACACCATATATTTT.

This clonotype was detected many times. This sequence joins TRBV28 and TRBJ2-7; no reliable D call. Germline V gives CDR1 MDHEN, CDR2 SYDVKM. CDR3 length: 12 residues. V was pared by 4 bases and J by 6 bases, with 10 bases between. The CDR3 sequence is CASSSPLTEQYF. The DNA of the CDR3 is TGTGCCAGCAGTTCTCCTCTAACCGAGCAGTACTTC.

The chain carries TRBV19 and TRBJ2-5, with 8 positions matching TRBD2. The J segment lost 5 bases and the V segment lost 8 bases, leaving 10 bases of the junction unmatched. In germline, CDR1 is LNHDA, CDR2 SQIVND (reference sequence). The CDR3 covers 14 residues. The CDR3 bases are TGTGCCAGTCCCCCGGGGGGGGGGGCGGAGACCCAGTACTTC. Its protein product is CASPPGGGAETQYF.

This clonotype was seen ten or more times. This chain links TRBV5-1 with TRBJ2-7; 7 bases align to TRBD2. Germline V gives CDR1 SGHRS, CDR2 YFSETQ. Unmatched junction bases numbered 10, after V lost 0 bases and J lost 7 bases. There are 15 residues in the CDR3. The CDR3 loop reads CASSLGPAAGEEQYF. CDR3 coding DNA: TGCGCCAGCAGCTTGGGCCCGGCGGCGGGGGAAGAGCAGTACTTC. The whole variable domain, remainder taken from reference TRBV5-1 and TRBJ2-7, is KAGVTQTPRYLIKTRGQQVTLSCSPISGHRSVSWYQQTPGQGLQFLFEYFSETQRNKGNFPGRFSGRQFSNSRSEMNVSTLELGDSALYLCASSLGPAAGEEQYFGPGTRLTVT.

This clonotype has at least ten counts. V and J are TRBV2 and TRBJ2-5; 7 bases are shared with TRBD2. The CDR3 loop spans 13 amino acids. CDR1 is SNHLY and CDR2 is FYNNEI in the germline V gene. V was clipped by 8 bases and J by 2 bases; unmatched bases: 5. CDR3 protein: CASHSSGQETQYF. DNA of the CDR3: TGTGCCAGCCACTCTAGCGGTCAAGAGACCCAGTACTTC.